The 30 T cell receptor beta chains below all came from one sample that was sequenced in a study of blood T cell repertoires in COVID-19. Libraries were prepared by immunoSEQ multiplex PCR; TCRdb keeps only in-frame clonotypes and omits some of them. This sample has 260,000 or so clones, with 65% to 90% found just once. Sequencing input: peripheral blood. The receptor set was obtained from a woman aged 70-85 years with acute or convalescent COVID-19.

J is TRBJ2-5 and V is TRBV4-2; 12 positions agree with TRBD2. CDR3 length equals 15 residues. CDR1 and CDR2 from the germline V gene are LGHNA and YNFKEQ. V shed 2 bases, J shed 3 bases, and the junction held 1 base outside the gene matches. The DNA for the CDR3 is TGTGCCAGCAGCCAATCTAGCGGGGGGGAAGAGACCCAGTACTTC. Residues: CASSQSSGGEETQYF.

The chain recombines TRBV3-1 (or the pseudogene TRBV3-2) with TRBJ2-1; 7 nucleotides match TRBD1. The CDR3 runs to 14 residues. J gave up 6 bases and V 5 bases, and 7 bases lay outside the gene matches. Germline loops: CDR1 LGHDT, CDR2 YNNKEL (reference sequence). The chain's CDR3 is CASSKRDRANEQFF. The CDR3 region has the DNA TGTGCCAGCAGCAAACGGGACAGAGCCAATGAGCAGTTCTTC.

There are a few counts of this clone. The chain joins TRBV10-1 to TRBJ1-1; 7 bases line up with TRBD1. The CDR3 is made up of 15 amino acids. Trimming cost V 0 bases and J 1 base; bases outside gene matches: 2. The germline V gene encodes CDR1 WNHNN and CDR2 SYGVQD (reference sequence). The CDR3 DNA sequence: TGCGCCAGCAGTGAGTCCGGGACAGCGAACACTGAAGCTTTCTTT. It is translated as CASSESGTANTEAFF.

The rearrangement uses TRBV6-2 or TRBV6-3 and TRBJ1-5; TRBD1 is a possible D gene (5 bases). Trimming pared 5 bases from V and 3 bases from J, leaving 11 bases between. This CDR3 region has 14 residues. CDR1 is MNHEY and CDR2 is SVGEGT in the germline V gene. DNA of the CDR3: TGTGCCAGCAGTGAGGACACCATCAATCAGCCCCAGCATTTT. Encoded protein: CASSEDTINQPQHF.

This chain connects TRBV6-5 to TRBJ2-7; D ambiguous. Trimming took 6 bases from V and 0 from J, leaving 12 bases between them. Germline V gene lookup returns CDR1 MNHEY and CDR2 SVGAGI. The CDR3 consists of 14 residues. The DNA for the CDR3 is TGTGCCAGCAGCCGAGCGAGGAGCTCCTACGAGCAGTACTTC. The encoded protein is CASSRARSSYEQYF.

CDR3 in DNA: TGTGCCAGCAGTCGCGTTCCCCGGGAGACCCAGTACTTC. Translated, it gives CASSRVPRETQYF. J is TRBJ2-5 and V is TRBV12-3 or TRBV12-4; D is ambiguous. The ends were cut back, 5 bases at V and 5 bases at J, with 12 bases in the middle. This CDR3 is 13 amino acids long.

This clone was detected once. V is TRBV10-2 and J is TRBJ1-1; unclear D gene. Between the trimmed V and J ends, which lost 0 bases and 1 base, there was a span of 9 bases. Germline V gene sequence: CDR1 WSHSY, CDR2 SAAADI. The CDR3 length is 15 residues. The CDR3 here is CASSESPGSNTEAFF. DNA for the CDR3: TGCGCCAGCAGTGAGTCTCCGGGATCGAACACTGAAGCTTTCTTT.

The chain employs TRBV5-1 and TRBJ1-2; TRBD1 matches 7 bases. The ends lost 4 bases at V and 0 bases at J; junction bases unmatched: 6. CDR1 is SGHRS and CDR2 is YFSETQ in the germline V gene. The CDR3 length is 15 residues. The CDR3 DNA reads TGCGCCAGCAGCATATTGGGACAGACTAACTATGGCTACACCTTC. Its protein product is CASSILGQTNYGYTF.

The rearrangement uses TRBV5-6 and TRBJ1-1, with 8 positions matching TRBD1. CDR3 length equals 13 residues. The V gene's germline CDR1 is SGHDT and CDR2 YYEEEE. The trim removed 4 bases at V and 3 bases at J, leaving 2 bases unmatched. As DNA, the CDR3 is TGTGCCAGCAGCCGACAGGGGTACACTGAAGCTTTCTTT. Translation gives CASSRQGYTEAFF.

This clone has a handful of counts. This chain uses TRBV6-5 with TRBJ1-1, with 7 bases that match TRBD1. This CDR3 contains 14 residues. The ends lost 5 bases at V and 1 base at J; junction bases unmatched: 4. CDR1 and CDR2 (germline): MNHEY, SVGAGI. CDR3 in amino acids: CASSRGQPNTEAFF. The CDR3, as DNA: TGTGCCAGCAGTAGGGGACAGCCGAACACTGAAGCTTTCTTT.

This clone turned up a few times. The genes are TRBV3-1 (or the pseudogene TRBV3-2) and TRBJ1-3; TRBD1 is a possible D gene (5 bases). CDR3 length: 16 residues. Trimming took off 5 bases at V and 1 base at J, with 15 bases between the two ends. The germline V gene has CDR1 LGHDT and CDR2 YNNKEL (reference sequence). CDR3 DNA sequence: TGTGCCAGCAGCTCGGGACTTTTCGGATCTGGAAACACCATATATTTT. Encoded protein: CASSSGLFGSGNTIYF.

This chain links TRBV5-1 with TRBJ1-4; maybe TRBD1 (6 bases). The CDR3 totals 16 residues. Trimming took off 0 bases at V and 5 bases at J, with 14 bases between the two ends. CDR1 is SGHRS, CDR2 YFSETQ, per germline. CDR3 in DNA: TGCGCCAGCAGCTTGGGAATAGGGCAGGGGAATGAAAAACTGTTTTTT. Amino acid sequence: CASSLGIGQGNEKLFF.

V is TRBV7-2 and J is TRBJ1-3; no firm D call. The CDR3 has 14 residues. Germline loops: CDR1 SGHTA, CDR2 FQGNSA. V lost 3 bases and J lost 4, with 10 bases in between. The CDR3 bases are TGTGCCAGCAGCTTCATCACTAACGGAAACACCATATATTTT. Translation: CASSFITNGNTIYF.

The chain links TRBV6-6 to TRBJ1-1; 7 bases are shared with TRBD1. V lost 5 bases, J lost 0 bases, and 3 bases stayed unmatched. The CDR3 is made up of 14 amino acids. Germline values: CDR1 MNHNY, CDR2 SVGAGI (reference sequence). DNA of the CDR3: TGTGCCAGCAGTATGGGACAGCTGAACACTGAAGCTTTCTTT. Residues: CASSMGQLNTEAFF.

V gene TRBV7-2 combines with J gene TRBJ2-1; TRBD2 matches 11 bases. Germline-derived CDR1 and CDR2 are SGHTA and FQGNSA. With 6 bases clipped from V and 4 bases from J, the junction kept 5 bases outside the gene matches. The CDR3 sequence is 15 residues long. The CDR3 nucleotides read TGTGCCAGCAGTTCAGTAGCGGGGGGGTACAATGAGCAGTTCTTC. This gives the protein CASSSVAGGYNEQFF.

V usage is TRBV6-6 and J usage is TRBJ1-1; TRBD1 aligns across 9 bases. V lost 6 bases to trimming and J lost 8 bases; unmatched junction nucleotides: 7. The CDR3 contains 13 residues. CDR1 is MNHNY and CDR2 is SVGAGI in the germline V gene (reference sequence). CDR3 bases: TGTGCCAGCAGATCGGGACAGGGATACGAAGCTTTCTTT. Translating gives CASRSGQGYEAFF.

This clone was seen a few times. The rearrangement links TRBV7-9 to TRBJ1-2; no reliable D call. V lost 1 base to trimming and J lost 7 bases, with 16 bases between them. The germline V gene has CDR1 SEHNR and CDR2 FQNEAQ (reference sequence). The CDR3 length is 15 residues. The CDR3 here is CASSLGGSLAAGYTF. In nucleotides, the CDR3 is TGTGCCAGCAGCTTAGGCGGCAGCCTCGCCGCTGGCTACACCTTC.

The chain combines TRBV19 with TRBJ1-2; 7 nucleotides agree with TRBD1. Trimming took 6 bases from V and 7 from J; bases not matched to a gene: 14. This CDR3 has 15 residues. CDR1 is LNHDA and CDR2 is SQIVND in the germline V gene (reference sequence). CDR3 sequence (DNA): TGTGCCAGTAGCCATCAGGGGGAGCGGACAATTGGCTACACCTTC. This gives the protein CASSHQGERTIGYTF.

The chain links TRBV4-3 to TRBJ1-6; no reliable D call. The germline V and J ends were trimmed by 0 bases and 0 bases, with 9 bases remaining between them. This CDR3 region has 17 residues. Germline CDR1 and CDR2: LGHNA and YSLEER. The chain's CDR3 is CASSQDGGSSYNSPLHF. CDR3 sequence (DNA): TGCGCCAGCAGCCAAGATGGAGGAAGCTCCTATAATTCACCCCTCCACTTT.

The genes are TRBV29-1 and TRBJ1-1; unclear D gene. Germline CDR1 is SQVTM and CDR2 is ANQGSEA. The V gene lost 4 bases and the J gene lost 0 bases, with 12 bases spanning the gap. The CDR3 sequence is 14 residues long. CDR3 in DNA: TGCAGCGTTGGGAGGATCCAGATGAACACTGAAGCTTTCTTT. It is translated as CSVGRIQMNTEAFF.

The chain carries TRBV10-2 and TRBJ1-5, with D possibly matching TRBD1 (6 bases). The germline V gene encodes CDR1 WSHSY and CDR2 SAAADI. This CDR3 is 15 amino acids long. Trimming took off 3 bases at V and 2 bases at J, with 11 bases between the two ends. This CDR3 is CASSDWGQGNQPQHF. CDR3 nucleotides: TGCGCCAGCAGTGACTGGGGGCAGGGCAATCAGCCCCAGCATTTT.

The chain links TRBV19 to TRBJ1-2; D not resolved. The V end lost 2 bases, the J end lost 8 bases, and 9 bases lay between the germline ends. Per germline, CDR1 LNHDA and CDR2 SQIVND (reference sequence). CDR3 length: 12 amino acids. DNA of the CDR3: TGTGCCAGTAGTATATCCAGCGTGGGCTACACCTTC. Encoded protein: CASSISSVGYTF. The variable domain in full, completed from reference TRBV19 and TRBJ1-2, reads DGGITQSPKYLFRKEGQNVTLSCEQNLNHDAMYWYRQDPGQGLRLIYYSQIVNDFQKGDIAEGYSVSREKKESFPLTVTSAQKNPTAFYLCASSISSVGYTFGSGTRLTVV.

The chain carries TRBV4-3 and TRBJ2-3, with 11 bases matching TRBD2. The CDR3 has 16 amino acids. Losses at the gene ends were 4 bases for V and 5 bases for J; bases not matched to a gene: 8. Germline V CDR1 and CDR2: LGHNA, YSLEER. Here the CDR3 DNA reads TGCGCCAGCAGCCGAATTAGCGGGGGGGCCATAGATACGCAGTATTTT. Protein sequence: CASSRISGGAIDTQYF.

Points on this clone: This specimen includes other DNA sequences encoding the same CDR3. CDR3 DNA: TGTGCCAGCTCACCCCGGACAGGAGAGGAGACCCAGTACTTC. It encodes CASSPRTGEETQYF. The chain joins TRBV18 to TRBJ2-5; 7 bases align to TRBD1. The CDR3 has 14 amino acids. With V trimmed by 3 bases and J by 5 bases, 6 bases remained unmatched. CDR1 and CDR2 (germline): KGHSH, LQKENI.

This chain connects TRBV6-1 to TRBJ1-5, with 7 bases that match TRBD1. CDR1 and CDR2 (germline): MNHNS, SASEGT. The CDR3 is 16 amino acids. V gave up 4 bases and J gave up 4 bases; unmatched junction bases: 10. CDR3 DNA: TGTGCCAGCAGTGTATTTCGGGACAGATTAAATCAGCCCCAGCATTTT. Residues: CASSVFRDRLNQPQHF.

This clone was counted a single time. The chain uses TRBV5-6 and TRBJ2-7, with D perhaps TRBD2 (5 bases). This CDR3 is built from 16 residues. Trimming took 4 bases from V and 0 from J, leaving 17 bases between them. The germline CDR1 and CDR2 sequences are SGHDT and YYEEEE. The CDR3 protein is CASSLGITVISYEQYF. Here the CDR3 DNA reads TGTGCCAGCAGCCTCGGGATAACCGTAATCTCCTACGAGCAGTACTTC.

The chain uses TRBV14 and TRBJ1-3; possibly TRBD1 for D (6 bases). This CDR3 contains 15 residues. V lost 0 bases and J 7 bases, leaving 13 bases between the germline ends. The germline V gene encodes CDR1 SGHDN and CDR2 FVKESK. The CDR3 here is CASSQEGAGRNTIYF. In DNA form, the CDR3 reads TGTGCCAGCAGCCAAGAGGGGGCAGGGCGCAACACCATATATTTT. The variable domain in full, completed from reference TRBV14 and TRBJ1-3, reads EAGVTQFPSHSVIEKGQTVTLRCDPISGHDNLYWYRRVMGKEIKFLLHFVKESKQDESGMPNNRFLAERTGGTYSTLKVQPAELEDSGVYFCASSQEGAGRNTIYFGEGSWLTVV.

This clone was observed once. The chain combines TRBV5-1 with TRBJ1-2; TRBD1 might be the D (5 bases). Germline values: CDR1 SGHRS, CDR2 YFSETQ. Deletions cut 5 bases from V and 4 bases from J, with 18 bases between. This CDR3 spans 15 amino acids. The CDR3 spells CASRAPGTEAYGYTF. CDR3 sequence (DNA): TGCGCCAGCAGAGCCCCCGGGACTGAGGCCTATGGCTACACCTTC. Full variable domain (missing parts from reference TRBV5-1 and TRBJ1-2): KAGVTQTPRYLIKTRGQQVTLSCSPISGHRSVSWYQQTPGQGLQFLFEYFSETQRNKGNFPGRFSGRQFSNSRSEMNVSTLELGDSALYLCASRAPGTEAYGYTFGSGTRLTVV.

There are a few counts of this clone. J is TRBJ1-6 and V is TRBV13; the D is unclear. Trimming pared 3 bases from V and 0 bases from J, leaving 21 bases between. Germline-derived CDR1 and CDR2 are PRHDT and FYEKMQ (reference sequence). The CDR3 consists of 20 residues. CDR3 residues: CASSFSAGQGGGSYNSPLHF. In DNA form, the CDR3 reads TGTGCCAGCAGCTTCTCTGCAGGCCAAGGAGGCGGCTCCTATAATTCACCCCTCCACTTT.

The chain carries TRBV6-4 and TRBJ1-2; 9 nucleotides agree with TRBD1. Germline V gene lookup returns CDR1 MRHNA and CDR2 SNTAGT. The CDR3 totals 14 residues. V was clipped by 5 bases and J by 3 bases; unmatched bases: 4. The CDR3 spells CASSTTGGDYGYTF. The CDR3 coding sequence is TGTGCCAGCAGTACTACAGGGGGCGACTATGGCTACACCTTC.